This T cell receptor beta chain is from a study of CD8+ T cells in alopecia areata. V lost 0 bases, J lost 7 bases, and 16 bases lay in between. The CDR3 spans 15 residues. Germline lookup yields CDR1 SGDLS and CDR2 YYNGEE. Following RNA extraction, reverse transcription yielded cDNA that acted as the sequencing template. Sequencing used immunoSEQ multiplex PCR; TCRdb keeps in-frame clones, though not all of them. The data show roughly 100,000 clones, less than 70% seen once. In its sample, this clone is medium-sized. The TCR was taken from a human donor in good health. The sequenced material came from CD4+ T cells sorted from blood. This chain links TRBV9 with TRBJ2-5; D is perhaps TRBD1 or TRBD2 (6 bases each). The CDR3 loop reads CASSVEGGPTGTQYF. CDR3 bases: TGTGCCAGCAGCGTAGAGGGGGGACCAACAGGGACCCAGTACTTC.